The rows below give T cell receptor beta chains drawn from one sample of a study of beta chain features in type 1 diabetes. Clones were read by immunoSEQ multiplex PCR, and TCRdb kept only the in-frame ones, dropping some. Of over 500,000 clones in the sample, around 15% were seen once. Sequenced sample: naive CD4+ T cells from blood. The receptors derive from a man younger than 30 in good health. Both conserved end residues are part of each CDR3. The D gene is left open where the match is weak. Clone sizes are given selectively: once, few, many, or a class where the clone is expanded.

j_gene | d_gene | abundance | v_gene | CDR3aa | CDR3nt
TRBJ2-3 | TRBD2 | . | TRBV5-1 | CASSFAGVRTDTQYF | TGCGCCAGCAGCTTCGCGGGAGTTCGCACAGATACGCAGTATTTT
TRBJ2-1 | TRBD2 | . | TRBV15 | CATSRGRLAGNEQFF | TGTGCCACCAGCAGAGGAAGACTAGCGGGAAATGAGCAGTTCTTC
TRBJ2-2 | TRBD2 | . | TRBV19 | CASSQAGTNTGELFF | TGTGCCAGTAGCCAAGCGGGAACTAACACCGGGGAGCTGTTTTTT
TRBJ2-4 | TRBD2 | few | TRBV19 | CASSPERGKYF | TGTGCCAGTAGTCCCGAGCGGGGAAAGTACTTC
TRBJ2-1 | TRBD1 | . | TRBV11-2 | CASSELQGAVYNEQFF | TGTGCCAGCAGCGAGTTACAGGGGGCGGTATACAATGAGCAGTTCTTC
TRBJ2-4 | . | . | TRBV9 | CASSPGWAKNIQYF | TGTGCCAGCAGCCCCGGGTGGGCCAAAAACATTCAGTACTTC
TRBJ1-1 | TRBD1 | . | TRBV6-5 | CASSAGQGPEAFF | TGTGCCAGCAGTGCGGGACAGGGCCCTGAAGCTTTCTTT
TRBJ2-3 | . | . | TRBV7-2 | CASSLNSAGFTDTQYF | TGTGCCAGCAGCTTAAATTCGGCGGGATTCACAGATACGCAGTATTTT
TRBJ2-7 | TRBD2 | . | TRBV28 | CASWEGKGEQYF | TGTGCCAGCTGGGAGGGAAAAGGCGAGCAGTACTTC
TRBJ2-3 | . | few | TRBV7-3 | CASSFDRTSTDTQYF | TGTGCCAGCAGCTTCGACAGGACCAGCACAGATACGCAGTATTTT
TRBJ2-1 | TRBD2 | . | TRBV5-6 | CASTLGLARLNEQFF | TGTGCCAGCACCCTGGGACTAGCGAGACTAAATGAGCAGTTCTTC
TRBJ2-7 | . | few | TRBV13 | CASTPGRGYRVGEQYF | TGTGCCAGCACCCCAGGCAGAGGATACCGTGTCGGGGAGCAGTACTTC
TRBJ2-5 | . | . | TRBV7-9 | CASSLERFIPVAQYF | TGTGCCAGCAGCTTAGAGAGGTTTATTCCGGTGGCCCAGTACTTC
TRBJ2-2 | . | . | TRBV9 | CASSLTGIPSWELFF | TGTGCCAGCAGCTTGACCGGGATTCCTTCCTGGGAGCTGTTTTTT
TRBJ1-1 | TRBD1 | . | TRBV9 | CASSVGDRWTEAFF | TGTGCCAGCAGCGTAGGGGACAGATGGACTGAAGCTTTCTTT
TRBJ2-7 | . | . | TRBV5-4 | CASSLALAKEQYF | TGTGCCAGCAGCTTGGCCTTGGCGAAGGAGCAGTACTTC
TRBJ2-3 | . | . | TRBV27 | CASSPYGGSTDTQYF | TGTGCCAGCAGTCCCTATGGGGGGAGCACAGATACGCAGTATTTT
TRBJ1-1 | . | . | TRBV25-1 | CASSRSTAKNTEAFF | TGTGCCAGCAGTAGATCGACAGCTAAGAACACTGAAGCTTTCTTT
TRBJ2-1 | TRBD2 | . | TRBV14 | CASTNLGGVRSYNEQFF | TGTGCCAGCACCAACCTGGGGGGGGTTCGATCCTACAATGAGCAGTTCTTC
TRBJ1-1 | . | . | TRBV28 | CASSFGRESSEAFF | TGTGCCAGCAGTTTCGGCAGGGAAAGCTCTGAAGCTTTCTTT
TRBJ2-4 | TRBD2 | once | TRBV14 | CASSQDWRGGNIQYF | TGTGCCAGCAGCCAAGATTGGCGGGGGGGAAACATTCAGTACTTC
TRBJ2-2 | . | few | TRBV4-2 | CASSQKKDSNTGELFF | TGTGCCAGCAGCCAAAAGAAGGACTCTAACACCGGGGAGCTGTTTTTT
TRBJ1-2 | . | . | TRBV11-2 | CASSSPRSLYGYTF | TGTGCCAGCAGCTCCCCGCGGTCACTCTATGGCTACACCTTC
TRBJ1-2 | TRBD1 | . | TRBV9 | CASSTRQGASGYTF | TGTGCCAGCAGCACTAGACAGGGGGCAAGTGGCTACACCTTC
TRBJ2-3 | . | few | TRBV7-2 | CASSLGFWGPDTDTQYF | TGTGCCAGCAGCTTAGGTTTCTGGGGGCCTGACACAGATACGCAGTATTTT
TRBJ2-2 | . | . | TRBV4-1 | CASSQTLRTRFTGELFF | TGCGCCAGCAGCCAGACACTGAGGACGCGATTCACCGGGGAGCTGTTTTTT
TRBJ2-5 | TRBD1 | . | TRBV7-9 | CASSLRQGRETQYF | TGTGCCAGCAGCCTCCGACAGGGTCGCGAGACCCAGTACTTC
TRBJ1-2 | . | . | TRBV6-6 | CASSYSGGPRHTF | TGTGCCAGCAGTTACTCGGGGGGCCCCCGGCACACCTTC
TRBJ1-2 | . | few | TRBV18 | CASSPTTVYGYTF | TGTGCCAGCTCACCAACGACGGTCTATGGCTACACCTTC
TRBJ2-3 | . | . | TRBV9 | CASSVASAADTQYF | TGTGCCAGCAGCGTAGCTTCAGCGGCAGATACGCAGTATTTT
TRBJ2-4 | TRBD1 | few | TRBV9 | CASSATGVGNIQYF | TGTGCCAGCAGCGCCACAGGGGTGGGAAACATTCAGTACTTC
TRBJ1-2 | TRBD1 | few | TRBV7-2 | CASSLGPRDRGLGYTF | TGTGCCAGCAGCTTAGGCCCTCGGGACAGGGGGCTTGGCTACACCTTC
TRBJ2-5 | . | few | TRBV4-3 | CASSQGGGSAQETQYF | TGCGCCAGCAGCCAAGGTGGGGGATCAGCTCAAGAGACCCAGTACTTC
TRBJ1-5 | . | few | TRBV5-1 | CASSLTDPNQPQHF | TGCGCCAGCAGCTTGACGGATCCCAATCAGCCCCAGCATTTT
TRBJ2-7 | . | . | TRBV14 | CASRGGRGYEQYF | TGTGCCAGCAGAGGAGGCAGGGGCTACGAGCAGTACTTC
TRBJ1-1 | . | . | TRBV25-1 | CASSAGGEAFF | TGTGCCAGCAGTGCTGGGGGGGAAGCTTTCTTT
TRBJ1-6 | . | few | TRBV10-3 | CAISTPDIRNSPLHF | TGTGCCATCAGCACCCCCGACATTCGAAATTCACCCCTCCACTTT
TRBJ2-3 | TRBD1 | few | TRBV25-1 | CASSEQGTITDTQYF | TGTGCCAGCAGCGAACAGGGGACGATCACAGATACGCAGTATTTT
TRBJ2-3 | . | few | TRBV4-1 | CASRIGGGEDTQYF | TGCGCCAGCAGGATAGGAGGGGGAGAAGATACGCAGTATTTT
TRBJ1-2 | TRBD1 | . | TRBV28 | CASSPALTGGYGYTF | TGTGCCAGCAGTCCCGCCCTGACAGGGGGCTATGGCTACACCTTC
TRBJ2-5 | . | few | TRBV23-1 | CASSQCPRKETQYF | TGCGCCAGCAGTCAATGCCCAAGGAAAGAGACCCAGTACTTC
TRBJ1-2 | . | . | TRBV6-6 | CASSYSKGGANYGYTF | TGTGCCAGCAGTTACTCGAAGGGGGGAGCTAACTATGGCTACACCTTC
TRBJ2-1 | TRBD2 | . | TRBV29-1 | CSVEPLAGAYNEQFF | TGCAGCGTTGAGCCTCTAGCGGGAGCCTACAATGAGCAGTTCTTC
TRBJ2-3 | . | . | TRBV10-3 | CAISDRRQGLFPSTDTQYF | TGTGCCATCAGTGATCGGCGCCAGGGCCTTTTTCCTAGCACAGATACGCAGTATTTT
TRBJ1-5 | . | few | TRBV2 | CASSERQRQPQHF | TGTGCCAGCAGTGAGAGACAGAGGCAGCCCCAGCATTTT
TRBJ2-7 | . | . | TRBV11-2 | CASRSPGRSDYEQYF | TGTGCCAGCAGGTCTCCGGGACGAAGTGACTACGAGCAGTACTTC